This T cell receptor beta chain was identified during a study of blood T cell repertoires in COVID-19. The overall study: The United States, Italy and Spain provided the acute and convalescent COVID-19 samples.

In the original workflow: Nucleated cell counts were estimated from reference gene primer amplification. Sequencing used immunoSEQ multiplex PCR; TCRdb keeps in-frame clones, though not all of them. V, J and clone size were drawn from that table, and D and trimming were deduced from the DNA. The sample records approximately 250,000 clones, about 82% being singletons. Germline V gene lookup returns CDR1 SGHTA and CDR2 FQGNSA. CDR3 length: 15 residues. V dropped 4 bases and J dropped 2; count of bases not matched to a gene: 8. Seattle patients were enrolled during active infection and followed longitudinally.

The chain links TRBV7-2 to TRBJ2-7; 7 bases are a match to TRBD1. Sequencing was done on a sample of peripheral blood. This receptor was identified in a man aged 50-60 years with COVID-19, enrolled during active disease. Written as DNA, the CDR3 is TGTGCCAGCAGCTCCCGACAGGGAGCCACCTACGAGCAGTACTTC. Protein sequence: CASSSRQGATYEQYF.